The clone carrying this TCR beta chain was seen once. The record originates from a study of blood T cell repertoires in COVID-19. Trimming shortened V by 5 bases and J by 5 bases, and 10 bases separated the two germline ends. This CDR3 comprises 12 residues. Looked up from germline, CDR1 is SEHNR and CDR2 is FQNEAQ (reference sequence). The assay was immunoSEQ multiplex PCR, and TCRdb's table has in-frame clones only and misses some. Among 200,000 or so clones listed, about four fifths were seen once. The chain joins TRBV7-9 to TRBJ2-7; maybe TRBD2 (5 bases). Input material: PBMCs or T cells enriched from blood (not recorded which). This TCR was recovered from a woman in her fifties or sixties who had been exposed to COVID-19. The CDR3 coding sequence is TGTGCCAGCAGCCAGCCGGGGAACGAGCAGTACTTC. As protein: CASSQPGNEQYF.